The TCR beta chain under discussion was sequenced for a study of blood T cell repertoires in COVID-19. Study-level information: Collection of acute and convalescent COVID-19 samples took place in the United States, Italy and Spain. T cells, B-cell-depleted T cells, or PBMCs provided the cDNA or gDNA that served as material.

Original processing methods: Cell counts per sample came from amplifying reference gene primers. Some clones are missing from TCRdb's copy, which holds only in-frame ones; the method was immunoSEQ multiplex PCR. The V and J calls and clone size were taken over from that table, and D and trimming were inferred from the DNA. The sample yields roughly 150,000 clones, around 85% seen once. Germline CDR1 is SQVTM and CDR2 is ANQGSEA. The J segment lost 2 bases and the V segment lost 7 bases, leaving 3 bases of the junction unmatched. This CDR3 comprises 12 residues. This clone was counted once. The chain carries TRBV29-1 and TRBJ2-3; 7 bases agree with TRBD2. Sequencing used peripheral blood. The sequence was collected from a woman aged 70 to 79 with acute or convalescent COVID-19. CDR3 sequence (DNA): TGCAGCGCCGGGGACTACACAGATACGCAGTATTTT. Translated: CSAGDYTDTQYF.